This T cell receptor beta chain came from a study of cytomegalovirus exposure and HLA in healthy donors. Study-wide background: A later analysis reported the 90 to 150 validation repertoires used the same platform as the roughly 700 first-cohort repertoires. Study findings and constraints: Across donors, most TCRs were seen rarely, yet some public ones were widespread. Researchers counted roughly 150 TCR beta chains as cytomegalovirus-associated.

As for this clone: Its cognate antigen is unknown. At one end, the junction sequence differs from germline, possibly due to a read error.

Generated by immunoSEQ multiplex PCR, the TCRdb table keeps only in-frame clones and is missing some. The sample has about 130,000 clones, roughly 90% seen once. Germline V gene lookup returns CDR1 MNHEY and CDR2 SMNVEV (reference sequence). This CDR3 comprises 15 residues. The donors were in the approximately 120-subject validation cohort; that cohort was separate from the approximately 700-subject first cohort. The chain employs TRBV27 and TRBJ2-7, with TRBD1 as a possible D gene (6 bases). This clonotype originated in a woman aged 18-30 years in good health and CMV-seronegative. The sequencing input was PBMCs. The DNA for the CDR3 is TGTGCCAGCAGTGTATCCGGGACAAGCCCCTACGAGCAGTACTTC. Protein: CASSVSGTSPYEQYF.